A selection of T cell receptor beta chains follows, all from one sample in a study of cytomegalovirus exposure and HLA in healthy donors. Assay: immunoSEQ multiplex PCR; the TCRdb copy retains only in-frame clones and omits some. The sample shows more than 250,000 clones, about 90% of them seen only once. The sequencing sample was made of PBMCs. These receptors were collected from a woman in her 30s in good health and CMV-seronegative. The CDR3 runs from the conserved cysteine through the conserved F or W. D genes are given only for firm matches. Some rows mark clone size as missing; the rest say once, few, many or name a class of expanded clone.

j_gene | v_gene | d_gene | abundance | CDR3aa | CDR3nt
TRBJ2-7 | TRBV4-3 | TRBD2 | once | CASSPQTGLAEYEQYF | TGCGCCAGCAGCCCGCAAACAGGACTAGCGGAATACGAGCAGTACTTC
TRBJ2-3 | TRBV5-1 | NA | once | CASSLGWVEDTQYF | TGCGCCAGCAGCCTAGGTTGGGTAGAGGATACGCAGTATTTT
TRBJ2-3 | TRBV7-2 | NA | NA | CASSLQGRDTDTQYF | TGTGCCAGCAGCCTGCAGGGGCGCGACACAGATACGCAGTATTTT
TRBJ1-2 | TRBV10-3 | NA | NA | CAIRNYGAGEEHGYTF | TGTGCCATCAGAAATTATGGGGCCGGGGAGGAGCATGGCTACACCTTC
TRBJ1-4 | TRBV4-2 | NA | NA | CASSQAIGRNEKLFF | TGTGCCAGCAGCCAAGCTATCGGACGGAATGAAAAACTGTTTTTT
TRBJ2-1 | TRBV5-3 | NA | NA | CARSPNTVATNEQFF | TGTGCCAGAAGCCCGAATACGGTAGCGACGAATGAGCAGTTCTTC
TRBJ2-7 | TRBV18 | NA | NA | CASSPTLYEQYF | TGTGCCAGCTCACCTACATTATACGAGCAGTACTTC
TRBJ2-5 | TRBV7-8 | NA | NA | CASSLVSGQETQYF | TGTGCCAGCAGCTTAGTATCAGGACAAGAGACCCAGTACTTC
TRBJ2-2 | TRBV6-5 | NA | NA | CASSYETPSTGELFF | TGTGCCAGCAGTTACGAGACCCCGAGCACCGGGGAGCTGTTTTTT
TRBJ2-5 | TRBV27 | NA | NA | CASKIGTGFKETQYF | TGTGCCAGCAAAATCGGTACAGGGTTCAAGGAGACCCAGTACTTC
TRBJ1-2 | TRBV10-1 | NA | NA | CASSESGRAGKSFYGYTF | TGCGCCAGCAGTGAGTCGGGGCGGGCAGGGAAATCTTTCTATGGCTACACCTTC
TRBJ2-7 | TRBV5-1 | TRBD1 | NA | CASSLTGQAAYEQYF | TGCGCCAGCAGCCTCACCGGACAGGCCGCCTACGAGCAGTACTTC
TRBJ1-4 | TRBV4-3 | NA | NA | CASSPNRAEKLFF | TGCGCCAGCAGCCCGAACAGGGCTGAAAAACTGTTTTTT
TRBJ2-3 | TRBV29-1 | TRBD2 | NA | CSSRLGGTSGRRGTDTQYF | TGCAGCAGCCGTCTAGGTGGGACTAGCGGGAGGAGGGGGACAGATACGCAGTATTTT
TRBJ1-2 | TRBV29-1 | NA | once | CSVVRNGGGYTF | TGCAGCGTTGTACGAAACGGTGGTGGCTACACCTTC
TRBJ2-3 | TRBV2 | NA | NA | CASSQQTDTQYF | TGTGCCAGCAGTCAACAAACAGATACGCAGTATTTT
TRBJ1-2 | TRBV9 | NA | NA | CASSVEENYGYTF | TGTGCCAGCAGCGTAGAGGAGAACTATGGCTACACCTTC
TRBJ2-7 | TRBV11-2 | NA | once | CASSPLSRGAAYEQYF | TGTGCCAGCAGCCCCCTCTCCAGGGGGGCCGCCTACGAGCAGTACTTC
TRBJ2-1 | TRBV5-1 | TRBD2 | NA | CASSLVGGSSYNEQFF | TGCGCCAGCAGCTTGGTCGGCGGGAGCTCCTACAATGAGCAGTTCTTC
TRBJ2-7 | TRBV7-2 | NA | NA | CASSLIAVGGPYEQYF | TGTGCCAGCAGCTTAATAGCGGTGGGGGGGCCCTACGAGCAGTACTTC
TRBJ1-4 | TRBV15 | TRBD1 | once | CATSRVTGGDEKLFF | TGTGCCACCAGCAGAGTAACAGGGGGAGATGAAAAACTGTTTTTT
TRBJ2-5 | TRBV29-1 | TRBD2 | once | CSVREAGWQETQYF | TGCAGCGTTAGAGAAGCGGGGTGGCAAGAGACCCAGTACTTC
TRBJ2-5 | TRBV6-6 | TRBD2 | NA | CASSTSALRETQYF | TGTGCCAGCAGTACTAGCGCCCTCCGGGAGACCCAGTACTTC
TRBJ2-4 | TRBV5-1 | TRBD1 | NA | CASSGEQGARNKNIQYF | TGCGCCAGCAGCGGAGAACAGGGGGCCCGGAACAAAAACATTCAGTACTTC
TRBJ2-7 | TRBV28 | NA | NA | CASSFQDSYEQYF | TGTGCCAGCAGTTTTCAGGACTCCTACGAGCAGTACTTC
TRBJ2-7 | TRBV5-1 | NA | NA | CASSQGGGPGEQYF | TGCGCCAGCAGTCAAGGGGGAGGGCCAGGGGAGCAGTACTTC
TRBJ2-7 | TRBV5-1 | NA | NA | CASSQDSYEQYF | TGCGCCAGCAGCCAGGACAGCTACGAGCAGTACTTC
TRBJ1-5 | TRBV11-2 | NA | NA | CASSLDTGSNQPQHF | TGTGCCAGCAGCTTAGACACAGGGAGCAATCAGCCCCAGCATTTT
TRBJ1-3 | TRBV7-8 | NA | NA | CASRRSRMAEGYRSGNTIYF | TGTGCCAGCAGACGGAGTCGGATGGCCGAGGGCTACCGTTCTGGAAACACCATATATTTT
TRBJ2-4 | TRBV29-1 | TRBD2 | NA | CSVGEGPKSIQYF | TGCAGCGTTGGGGAGGGTCCCAAAAGCATTCAGTACTTC
TRBJ2-3 | TRBV5-1 | TRBD1 | NA | CASSTSDRAYNTDTQYF | TGCGCCAGCAGCACCTCGGACAGGGCCTATAACACAGATACGCAGTATTTT
TRBJ1-2 | TRBV27 | TRBD1 | NA | CASRGQRSNYGYTF | TGTGCCAGCAGGGGACAGCGTTCTAACTATGGCTACACCTTC
TRBJ2-1 | TRBV27 | NA | NA | CASSPRGRKNRENEQFF | TGTGCCAGCAGCCCCCGTGGTCGGAAAAACAGGGAGAATGAGCAGTTCTTC
TRBJ2-5 | TRBV11-3 | TRBD2 | NA | CASSLDRGGKTQYF | TGTGCCAGCAGCTTAGATCGGGGGGGGAAGACCCAGTACTTC
TRBJ2-3 | TRBV6-1 | NA | NA | CASSESGLSTDTQYF | TGTGCCAGCAGTGAATCGGGACTCAGCACAGATACGCAGTATTTT
TRBJ2-1 | TRBV11-3 | TRBD2 | NA | CASSFGLAGGVEQFF | TGTGCCAGCAGCTTCGGACTAGCGGGAGGCGTTGAGCAGTTCTTC
TRBJ2-1 | TRBV9 | NA | NA | CASSAPVSSYNEQFF | TGTGCCAGCAGCGCTCCCGTAAGCTCCTACAATGAGCAGTTCTTC
TRBJ2-5 | TRBV14 | TRBD2 | NA | CASSQGLAGWRTQYF | TGTGCCAGCAGCCAGGGACTAGCAGGGTGGAGGACCCAGTACTTC
TRBJ2-2 | TRBV28 | TRBD1 | NA | CASQGAGGPGELFF | TGTGCCAGCCAAGGGGCAGGGGGACCCGGGGAGCTGTTTTTT
TRBJ2-3 | TRBV28 | TRBD2 | NA | CASSPRTSGSGTDTQYF | TGTGCCAGCAGTCCCCGGACTAGCGGGAGCGGCACAGATACGCAGTATTTT
TRBJ2-2 | TRBV28 | NA | once | CASSFGSSGGGELFF | TGTGCCAGCAGTTTCGGATCCTCTGGCGGGGGGGAGCTGTTTTTT
TRBJ1-2 | TRBV28 | NA | NA | CASSSLSTEGYGYTF | TGTGCCAGCAGTTCCCTCTCGACAGAGGGATATGGCTACACCTTC
TRBJ2-3 | TRBV6-1 | NA | NA | CASSEAQGLGTDTQYF | TGTGCCAGCAGTGAAGCCCAGGGGCTGGGAACAGATACGCAGTATTTT
TRBJ2-1 | TRBV4-2 | NA | NA | CASSQDQRTRGSNEQFF | TGTGCCAGCAGCCAAGACCAGAGGACTAGGGGGTCCAATGAGCAGTTCTTC
TRBJ2-2 | TRBV30 | NA | NA | CAWRKGVGNTGELFF | TGTGCCTGGAGAAAGGGGGTCGGGAACACCGGGGAGCTGTTTTTT
TRBJ2-2 | TRBV11-2 | TRBD2 | NA | CASSARRLAGGPGGELFF | TGTGCCAGCAGCGCTCGCCGCCTAGCGGGAGGGCCGGGCGGGGAGCTGTTTTTT
TRBJ2-7 | TRBV28 | NA | NA | CASSGVSEQYF | TGTGCCAGCAGTGGGGTGTCTGAGCAGTACTTC
TRBJ2-7 | TRBV6-1 | TRBD2 | NA | CASSVLAGGLYEQYF | TGTGCCAGCAGCGTTCTAGCGGGAGGCCTTTACGAGCAGTACTTC
TRBJ2-1 | TRBV2 | TRBD2 | NA | CASDGLAGGLMDEQFF | TGTGCCAGCGATGGACTAGCGGGAGGGCTAATGGATGAGCAGTTCTTC
TRBJ2-3 | TRBV27 | NA | NA | CASLTGDTQYF | TGTGCCAGCCTTACAGGGGATACGCAGTATTTT
TRBJ2-7 | TRBV2 | NA | once | CASSEVVGIYEQYF | TGTGCCAGCAGTGAAGTGGTAGGGATCTACGAGCAGTACTTC
TRBJ2-3 | TRBV18 | NA | once | CASSPPYSLTDTQYF | TGTGCCAGCTCACCACCATACAGCCTCACAGATACGCAGTATTTT
TRBJ2-7 | TRBV5-6 | TRBD2 | NA | CASSLVGRELDEQYF | TGTGCCAGCAGCTTGGTAGGGCGGGAGTTGGACGAGCAGTACTTC
TRBJ2-7 | TRBV27 | NA | NA | CASRLGHTYEQYF | TGTGCCAGCAGACTGGGACATACCTACGAGCAGTACTTC
TRBJ1-5 | TRBV5-6 | NA | NA | CASSLRQPQHF | TGTGCCAGCAGCTTACGTCAGCCCCAGCATTTT
TRBJ2-5 | TRBV19 | TRBD2 | NA | CASSMGGLAGIETQYF | TGTGCCAGTAGTATGGGAGGGCTAGCGGGAATCGAGACCCAGTACTTC
TRBJ2-1 | TRBV12-5 | TRBD1 | NA | CASGLVPPLAGGQFF | TGTGCTAGTGGTTTGGTACCTCCCCTAGCAGGGGGGCAGTTCTTC